This TCR beta chain comes out of a study of OX40 agonist ivuxolimab in advanced cancers. The overall study: The patients received agonistic anti-OX40 (CD134) antibody ivuxolimab.

Prior autoimmune disease or systemic immunosuppression barred patients. To note about this clone: Its target is not known. At one end the junction does not follow the germline gene, possibly because of a read error.

CDR1 MRHNA and CDR2 SNTAGT come from the germline V gene. The CDR3 loop spans 8 amino acids. Repertoires were generated with immunoSEQ multiplex PCR, while TCRdb's copy carries only in-frame clones and drops some. The sample lists roughly 50,000 clones; about 89% were seen once. Overall study results and limits: Averaging showed that CD8+ T cells had more expanded clones than CD4+ did. With doses of 0.1 to 3.0 mg/kg, CD4+ and CD8+ blood T cells had undergone clonal expansion by week 6.

The sequences come from CD4+ or CD8+ T cells sorted from blood, collected in a trial of the OX40 agonist ivuxolimab. J is TRBJ1-2 and V is TRBV6-4, with unresolved D. This TCR was sampled from an adult with an advanced solid tumor such as melanoma, head and neck, liver or kidney cancer. The CDR3 reads CASSGHNF. DNA for the CDR3: TGTGCCAGCAGCGGCCATAACTTC.